A single sample is the source of the 27 T cell receptor beta chains below, sequenced in a study of control samples from healthy donors and cancer patients. The table came from immunoSEQ multiplex PCR; TCRdb's copy has only in-frame clones and leaves some out. The data show roughly 450,000 clones, 90% seen once. Sequenced: PBMCs. Receptor source: a man aged 35 to 55 with head and neck cancer.

The rearrangement uses TRBV19 and TRBJ2-2; D possibly corresponds to TRBD1 (6 bases). V was trimmed by 3 bases and J by 3 bases, leaving 11 bases between them. CDR1 and CDR2 from the germline V gene are LNHDA and SQIVND (reference sequence). The CDR3 runs 15 residues. In DNA form, the CDR3 reads TGTGCCAGTAGTATGATAGGGGGAGACACCGGGGAGCTGTTTTTT. Translating gives CASSMIGGDTGELFF.

The chain is built from TRBV7-3 and TRBJ2-7, with a tentative D call TRBD1 (7 bases). Germline lookup yields CDR1 SGHTA and CDR2 FQGTGA. The CDR3 length is 13 residues. V gave up 4 bases and J gave up 3 bases, with 10 bases separating them. CDR3 in amino acids: CASSYQGGYEQYF. DNA for the CDR3: TGTGCCAGCAGCTACCAGGGGGGCTACGAGCAGTACTTC.

CDR3 sequence: CASSFGQSYEQYF. CDR3 bases: TGTGCCAGCAGCTTTGGACAGTCCTACGAGCAGTACTTC. The chain employs TRBV7-2 and TRBJ2-7; weak D call: TRBD1 (6 bases). V was pared by 3 bases and J by 1 base, with 7 bases between. This CDR3 has 13 amino acids. Germline V gene sequence: CDR1 SGHTA, CDR2 FQGNSA.

The chain combines TRBV7-3 with TRBJ1-3; D might be TRBD1 (6 bases). Looked up from germline, CDR1 is SGHTA and CDR2 is FQGTGA. Trimming took 2 bases from V and 0 from J, leaving 11 bases between them. The CDR3 is 16 amino acids. In DNA form, the CDR3 reads TGTGCCAGCAGCTTATCCGGGGGGGCCTCTGGAAACACCATATATTTT. Protein product: CASSLSGGASGNTIYF.

The chain carries TRBV7-8 and TRBJ1-5; 7 positions agree with TRBD1. CDR3 length: 13 amino acids. J was trimmed by 4 bases and V by 8 bases; bases with no gene match: 5. The germline gives CDR1 SGHVS, CDR2 FQNEAQ. The CDR3 nucleotides are TGTGCCAGCCGGGACAGCACGAATCAGCCCCAGCATTTT. It encodes CASRDSTNQPQHF.

The chain joins TRBV11-3 to TRBJ2-5, with TRBD2 identical over 7 bases. Germline CDR1 reads SGHNT; CDR2 reads YENEEA. The CDR3 extends over 15 amino acids. The ends lost 5 bases at V and 2 bases at J; junction bases unmatched: 8. This chain's CDR3 is CASSPNVGGQETQYF. CDR3 DNA: TGTGCCAGCAGCCCGAACGTGGGAGGGCAAGAGACCCAGTACTTC.

V is TRBV4-3 and J is TRBJ1-2, with 8 positions matching TRBD1. Germline CDR1 reads LGHNA; CDR2 reads YSLEER. The CDR3 runs to 17 residues. Trimming at V came to 3 bases and at J to 4 bases, leaving 13 bases not matched to a gene. The CDR3 DNA follows: TGCGCCAGCAGCCAGGATGAGGGGACAGGTCTTTTCTATGGCTACACCTTC. This translates into CASSQDEGTGLFYGYTF.

The V and J genes are TRBV6-2 or TRBV6-3 and TRBJ2-7; D may match TRBD1 or TRBD2 (5 bases each). V lost 0 bases, J lost 0 bases, and 12 bases lay in between. The V gene's germline CDR1 is MNHEY and CDR2 SVGEGT. The CDR3 sequence is 16 residues long. The CDR3 spells CASSYSRDVNSYEQYF. The CDR3 DNA reads as TGTGCCAGCAGTTACTCCCGGGACGTCAACTCCTACGAGCAGTACTTC.

J is TRBJ2-3 and V is TRBV13; D is undetermined. The CDR3 is 14 amino acids. Trimming removed 4 bases at V and 4 bases at J, with 12 bases between. From germline, CDR1 is PRHDT and CDR2 FYEKMQ (reference sequence). CDR3 nucleotide sequence: TGTGCCAGCAGCTACCGGTTACCCTCAGATACGCAGTATTTT. Protein product: CASSYRLPSDTQYF.

The rearrangement joins TRBV12-2 to TRBJ1-5. TRBV12-2 corresponds to a pseudogene. There are 14 residues in the CDR3. This CDR3 is CARPTGLSNQPQHF. The CDR3 DNA sequence: TGTGCAAGACCCACTGGACTGAGCAATCAGCCCCAGCATTTT.

V and J are TRBV6-5 and TRBJ2-7; 8 bases are shared with TRBD1. Germline loops: CDR1 MNHEY, CDR2 SVGAGI. Trimming at V came to 5 bases and at J to 7 bases, leaving 7 bases not matched to a gene. The CDR3 has 13 residues. DNA of the CDR3: TGTGCCAGCAGTCTGGACAGGGATTATGAGCAGTACTTC. Amino acids: CASSLDRDYEQYF.

The V gene is TRBV5-1, the J gene TRBJ2-1, with D uncertain. There are 13 residues in the CDR3. CDR1 SGHRS and CDR2 YFSETQ come from the germline V gene. The V end was cut by 0 bases, the J end by 7 bases, with 8 bases between. In DNA, the CDR3 is TGCGCCAGCAGCTTGGGGTATGTTAATGAGCAGTTCTTC. Its translation: CASSLGYVNEQFF.

This chain joins TRBV5-6 and TRBJ2-7, with D maybe TRBD1 (6 bases). Per the germline V gene, CDR1 is SGHDT and CDR2 is YYEEEE. The CDR3 is made up of 15 amino acids. Trimming stripped 0 bases from V and 0 bases from J, with 10 bases between. The CDR3 nucleotides are TGTGCCAGCAGCTTGGAGAAAGGGGGCTCCTACGAGCAGTACTTC. Translation gives CASSLEKGGSYEQYF.

The J gene is TRBJ2-7, the V gene TRBV3-1 (or the pseudogene TRBV3-2); 11 bases map to TRBD2. V shed 8 bases, J shed 7 bases, and the junction held 10 bases outside the gene matches. Germline values: CDR1 LGHDT, CDR2 YNNKEL (reference sequence). There are 14 residues in the CDR3. Written as DNA, the CDR3 is TGTGCCAGCTCTCGTACTAGCGGGAGATTGGAGCAGTACTTC. Translating it yields CASSRTSGRLEQYF.

This clone was seen a handful of times. Other DNA sequences in this sample translate to the same CDR3. The genes are TRBV30 and TRBJ2-5; the D is unclear. The germline V gene encodes CDR1 GTSNPN and CDR2 SVGIG (reference sequence). Between the trimmed V and J ends, which lost 0 bases and 4 bases, there was a span of 3 bases. The CDR3 is made up of 11 amino acids. CDR3 region: CAWSVGETQYF. CDR3 coding DNA: TGTGCCTGGAGTGTAGGAGAGACCCAGTACTTC.

The V and J genes are TRBV9 and TRBJ2-3; 12 bases are shared with TRBD2. Germline V gene lookup returns CDR1 SGDLS and CDR2 YYNGEE. The CDR3 contains 16 residues. With 4 bases clipped from V and 4 bases from J, the junction kept 7 bases outside the gene matches. The CDR3 protein is CASSLVGLAGSDTQYF. The CDR3 coding sequence is TGTGCCAGCAGCCTAGTGGGACTAGCGGGTTCAGATACGCAGTATTTT.

This chain connects TRBV4-1 to TRBJ1-1; TRBD1 aligns across 8 bases. The CDR3 runs 16 residues. The junction had 8 bases not matched to a gene; V was cut back by 4 bases and J by 1 base. Germline values: CDR1 MGHRA, CDR2 YSYEKL. The chain's CDR3 is CASSRYLGQENTEAFF. The CDR3, as DNA: TGCGCCAGCAGCCGATACCTGGGACAGGAGAACACTGAAGCTTTCTTT.

This chain uses TRBV6-6 with TRBJ1-1, with D perhaps matching TRBD1 (5 bases). There are 14 residues in the CDR3. Trimming pared 3 bases from V and 1 base from J, leaving 9 bases between. Germline V gene lookup returns CDR1 MNHNY and CDR2 SVGAGI (reference sequence). The chain's CDR3 is CASSYWTKNTEAFF. CDR3 nucleotides: TGTGCCAGCAGTTATTGGACAAAGAACACTGAAGCTTTCTTT.

The rearrangement uses TRBV29-1 and TRBJ1-1; tentatively, D is TRBD1 (5 bases). Germline V CDR1 and CDR2: SQVTM, ANQGSEA. V lost 1 base to trimming and J lost 2 bases, with 11 bases between them. The CDR3 is made up of 14 amino acids. The CDR3 sequence: CSVEVRGRNTEAFF. In nucleotides, the CDR3 is TGCAGCGTTGAAGTTCGGGGGAGAAACACTGAAGCTTTCTTT.

The rearrangement links TRBV2 to TRBJ2-7, with 15 nucleotides matching TRBD2. CDR1 and CDR2 from the germline V gene are SNHLY and FYNNEI. The junction had 2 bases not matched to a gene; V was cut back by 5 bases and J by 3 bases. CDR3 length equals 15 residues. The CDR3 spells CASSLGLAGGYEQYF. In nucleotides, the CDR3 is TGTGCCAGCAGTCTGGGACTAGCGGGAGGCTACGAGCAGTACTTC.

The chain has TRBV15 and TRBJ1-2; D remains ambiguous. The CDR3 is 14 residues long. Trimming left V 2 bases short and J 2 bases short, with 9 bases between. Germline V gives CDR1 LNHNV, CDR2 YYDKDF (reference sequence). The CDR3: CATSRTTVNYGYTF. CDR3 bases: TGTGCCACCAGCAGAACAACCGTAAACTATGGCTACACCTTC.

The chain's CDR3 is CASTDGPGDFYEQYF. The CDR3 region has the DNA TGTGCCAGCACGGACGGGCCAGGAGATTTCTACGAGCAGTACTTC. This chain uses TRBV7-2 with TRBJ2-7; no reliable D call. The V gene lost 7 bases and the J gene lost 3 bases, with 19 bases spanning the gap. The CDR3 length is 15 residues. Per the germline V gene, CDR1 is SGHTA and CDR2 is FQGNSA.

The CDR3 DNA reads as TGCGCCAGCAGCCAACGGTCAGGGGCCAACGTCCTGACTTTC. Residues: CASSQRSGANVLTF. The V gene is TRBV4-1, the J gene TRBJ2-6, with unresolved D. This CDR3 contains 14 residues. Germline values: CDR1 MGHRA, CDR2 YSYEKL. Trimming cost V 2 bases and J 4 bases, with 6 bases left between them.

The chain employs TRBV3-1 (or the pseudogene TRBV3-2) and TRBJ1-1, with no clear D. Germline V gene sequence: CDR1 LGHDT, CDR2 YNNKEL (reference sequence). This CDR3 comprises 14 residues. Trimming took 4 bases from V and 0 from J, leaving 9 bases between them. CDR3 in amino acids: CASSREVMNTEAFF. The CDR3 bases are TGTGCCAGCAGCCGGGAAGTGATGAACACTGAAGCTTTCTTT.

V and J are TRBV18 and TRBJ2-5, with TRBD2 matching over 7 bases. V trimming: 1 base; J trimming: 4 bases; junction bases outside the gene matches: 0. CDR1 and CDR2 (germline): KGHSH, LQKENI. The CDR3 sequence is 13 residues long. CDR3 in amino acids: CASSPLAGETQYF. DNA of the CDR3: TGTGCCAGCTCACCACTAGCGGGAGAGACCCAGTACTTC.

The rearrangement links TRBV4-2 to TRBJ1-4; D unclear. CDR3 length: 12 amino acids. Germline V CDR1 and CDR2: LGHNA, YNFKEQ. The V end was cut by 4 bases, the J end by 8 bases, with 8 bases between. CDR3 nucleotide sequence: TGTGCCAGCAGCCTTGACCGGGAAAAACTGTTTTTT. This encodes CASSLDREKLFF.

This chain uses TRBV20-1 with TRBJ1-6; 9 bases are a match to TRBD1. The junction had 12 bases not matched to a gene; V was cut back by 3 bases and J by 9 bases. CDR1 is DFQATT, CDR2 SNEGSKA, per germline (reference sequence). The CDR3 runs 16 residues. For the CDR3, the DNA is TGCAGTGCTAGTGGGCCGGGACAGGGAAACTTTTCACCCCTCCACTTT. Translated: CSASGPGQGNFSPLHF.